This passage covers 5 T cell receptor beta chains from one sample sequenced in a study of cytotoxic CD8 clonotypes in ibrutinib-treated CLL. TCRdb's table, derived via immunoSEQ multiplex PCR, lists solely in-frame clones and lacks some. Seen here are about 310,000 clones, 80% observed once, and the top ten hold roughly 6.3%. The sequences come from PBMCs, collected before ibrutinib treatment. Receptor source: a human donor with chronic lymphocytic leukemia.

V is TRBV9 and J is TRBJ2-1; 8 bases fit TRBD2. The V segment lost 3 bases and the J segment 3 bases; nucleotides outside the gene matches: 5. The germline CDR1 and CDR2 sequences are SGDLS and YYNGEE. The CDR3 extends over 15 amino acids. The CDR3 nucleotides are TGTGCCAGCAGCGATAGCGGGATCGGCTACAATGAGCAGTTCTTC. This encodes CASSDSGIGYNEQFF.

The chain links TRBV18 to TRBJ2-1; D may be TRBD1 (5 bases). With 4 bases removed from V and 1 base from J, the gap between germline ends came to 5 bases. CDR1 and CDR2 from the germline V gene are KGHSH and LQKENI. The CDR3 consists of 13 residues. In nucleotides, the CDR3 is TGTGCCAGCTCACGACAGTCCTACAATGAGCAGTTCTTC. It translates to CASSRQSYNEQFF.

This clone was found a few times. V usage is TRBV7-6 and J usage is TRBJ2-3, with 7 bases identical to TRBD2. The CDR3 is made up of 16 amino acids. V shed 4 bases and J 2 bases; nucleotides not matched to a gene: 9. Germline V gene data show CDR1 as SGHVS and CDR2 as FNYEAQ. The CDR3 is CASSSSAGDPTDTQYF. The CDR3 nucleotides are TGTGCCAGCAGCTCTAGCGCGGGAGACCCCACAGATACGCAGTATTTT.

This clone came up a few times. V usage is TRBV29-1 and J usage is TRBJ2-7, with a tentative D call TRBD1 (5 bases). V gave up 3 bases and J gave up 3 bases, with 15 bases separating them. Germline-derived CDR1 and CDR2 are SQVTM and ANQGSEA. This CDR3 has 14 residues. CDR3 sequence (DNA): TGCAGCGTTGATCGTTTGGGTCAGGGCTACGAGCAGTACTTC. Protein: CSVDRLGQGYEQYF.

This chain joins TRBV5-1 and TRBJ1-1; weak D call: TRBD1 (6 bases). V lost 2 bases and J lost 5, with 16 bases in between. The CDR3 length is 15 residues. Germline V gene sequence: CDR1 SGHRS, CDR2 YFSETQ. CDR3: CASSFTGWQNTEAFF. CDR3 DNA sequence: TGCGCCAGCAGCTTTACAGGGTGGCAGAATACTGAAGCTTTCTTT.